The clone carrying this TCR beta chain was picked up a small number of times. This specimen belongs to a study of human T cells and chemical hapten exposure. About the study: Investigators sensitized roughly 2 cm by roughly 2 cm of upper inner arm skin with 2% DPC.

Time point meaning: patch test 1, 2 weeks after DPC sensitization. Treatment indicated: therapeutic diphenylcyclopropenone sensitization with weekly scalp DPC. At every patch-test visit, blood was drawn before the patch test was applied. This CDR3 has 15 residues. Germline CDR1 reads MNHEY; CDR2 reads SVGAGI. With 6 bases removed from V and 7 bases from J, the gap between germline ends came to 16 bases. Study processing details: The number of TCRs in each sample had a median of approximately 90,000 and spanned roughly 23,224 to 700,000. Each CDR3 protein gets one entry after TCRdb re-called the RACE reads with MiXCR. TCRdb, rather than the study authors, made the V and J calls. The table includes fewer than 500,000 distinct CDR3 sequences, approximately 5.1% detected once.

This rearrangement joins TRBV6-5 to TRBJ1-6, with no clear D. The material was whole blood, obtained in connection with sensitization to the hapten diphenylcyclopropenone (DPC). The receptor comes from a woman aged 45-60 years with alopecia areata. Some clones in this sample may be carry-over from other donors' samples. The CDR3 region has the DNA TGTGCCAGCAGCCCCCCGGGGTTCCTAAATTCACCCCTCCACTTT. It yields the protein CASSPPGFLNSPLHF.